This section outlines one TCR beta chain sequence together with its context. The target antigen is unknown. CMV status came from CD4+ T cell IFNgamma after overnight CMV lysate stimulation of fresh PBMCs. Two oligonucleotides, mixed equimolar, formed the beta constant-region primer covering TRBC1 and TRBC2. The ligated cDNA underwent four PCR rounds using SP2 and nested alpha and beta constant-region primers. The cDNA 3' end received a ligated single-stranded oligonucleotide carrying the SP2 primer and a 12-nucleotide UMI. A single record per CDR3 protein comes from TCRdb applying MiXCR to the UMI-ligation and nested PCR reads. Of tens of thousands of distinct CDR3 sequences in the sample, about 10% were seen once. The data originate from a study of naive and memory T cell subsets. Study findings and constraints: Over 90% of naive TCR sequences appeared only once, unlike memory subsets.

Trimming took off 7 bases at V and 4 bases at J, with 16 bases between the two ends. The CDR3 sequence is 14 residues long. Per germline, CDR1 MNHNS and CDR2 SASEGT. The sample taken for sequencing was naive CD8+ T cells from blood. The sequence derives from a human donor in good health. The gene calls are TRBV6-1 and TRBJ2-5, with D hard to call. The CDR3 region is CASKVFKFGETQYF. For the CDR3, the DNA is TGTGCCAGCAAGGTTTTCAAGTTTGGAGAGACCCAGTACTTC.